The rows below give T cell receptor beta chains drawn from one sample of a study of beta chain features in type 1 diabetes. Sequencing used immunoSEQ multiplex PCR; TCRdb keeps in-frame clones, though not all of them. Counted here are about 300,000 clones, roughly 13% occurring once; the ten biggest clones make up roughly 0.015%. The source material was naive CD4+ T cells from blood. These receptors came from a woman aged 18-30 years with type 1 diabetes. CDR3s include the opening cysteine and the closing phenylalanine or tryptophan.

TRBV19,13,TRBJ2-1,CASKEQGYNEQFF
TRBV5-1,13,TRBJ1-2,CASSSQGNYGYTF
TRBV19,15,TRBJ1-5,CASSIVRGSNQPQHF
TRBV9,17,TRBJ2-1,CASSVRTGTGGHNEQFF
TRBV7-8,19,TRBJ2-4,CASSLPRGASGRTKNIQYF
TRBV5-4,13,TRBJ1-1,CASSFPGSTEAFF
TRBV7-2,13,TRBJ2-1,CASTLGQIDEQFF
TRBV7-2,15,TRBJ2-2,CASSLVTVLTGELFF
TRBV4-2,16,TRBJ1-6,CASSQVAGTENSPLHF
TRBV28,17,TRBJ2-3,CASSPSGSSGTRDTQYF
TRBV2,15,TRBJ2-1,CASRGLAGSYNEQFF